This T cell receptor beta chain was documented in a study of early T cells in non-severe SARS-CoV-2 infection. Whole-study context: Sequencing input comprised bulk RNA from unsorted whole blood; chain pairing was not available.

Trimming stripped 3 bases from V and 2 bases from J, with 11 bases between. The germline V gene has CDR1 MNHNS and CDR2 SASEGT. The CDR3 has 15 amino acids. TCRdb fed the 5' RACE reads into MiXCR, producing one record per CDR3 protein. Here the sample spans around 77,000 distinct CDR3 sequences, around 12% being singletons. The V and J genes are TRBV6-1 and TRBJ2-1; D possibly uses TRBD1 or TRBD2 (5 bases each). The sample was whole blood, taken at baseline. The receptor was derived from an adult who was a healthcare worker with PCR-confirmed SARS-CoV-2 infection or an uninfected control (not recorded which). The donor label of this sample is uncertain. The CDR3 sequence is CASSDWGSPYNEQFF. The CDR3 DNA follows: TGTGCCAGCAGTGATTGGGGGAGCCCCTACAATGAGCAGTTCTTC.